This T cell receptor (beta chain) is from a study of vaccination and CD4 T cells after COVID-19. Overall study findings and caveats: Within the convalescent patients, a median approximately 87% of the SARS-CoV-2-reactive clones were ones that appeared only post-vaccination.

Only a few counts were recorded for this clonotype. What it binds is not known. The Oncomine TCR Beta short-read assay was applied to DNA of cultured CD4+ T cells. TCRdb itself ran the PCR reads through MiXCR, one entry per CDR3 protein. The table lists thousands of distinct CDR3 sequences, 45% to 55% of them singletons, with about 71% in the top ten. The treatment was: roughly 10-day PBMC culture with coronavirus spike peptide pools or control peptides (ViraFEST assay). Gathered ahead of the COVID-19 pandemic (2011-2018) were the CD4+ T cells of the unexposed donor. Following expansion of antigen-specific T cells with peptide pools, ViraFEST then sequenced TCRs. With about 10 days of culture completed, CD4+ T cells were isolated by negative selection. The V and J ends lost 3 bases and 2 bases, in that order; junction bases with no gene match: 2. This CDR3 region has 14 residues. Per germline, CDR1 SGHTA and CDR2 FQGNSA.

Sequencing was carried out using CD4+ T cells from blood, cultured in vitro. The sequence came from a human donor in good health. The rearrangement uses TRBV7-2 and TRBJ2-7; 9 bases line up with TRBD1. DNA of the CDR3: TGTGCCAGCAGCTTTGGGACAGGGCCCTACGAGCAGTACTTC. It translates to CASSFGTGPYEQYF.